This T cell receptor beta chain was sequenced during a study of human T cells and chemical hapten exposure. Study details: Patients, mostly women, had alopecia areata, alopecia totalis or alopecia universalis.

Losses at the gene ends were 2 bases for V and 6 bases for J; bases not matched to a gene: 11. Germline V gene lookup returns CDR1 SGHTA and CDR2 FQGNSA. This CDR3 has 16 residues. TCRdb recomputed calls from the RACE reads with MiXCR, one row per CDR3 protein. The sample yields about 380,000 distinct CDR3 sequences, roughly 6.3% seen once. The time point denotes: patch test 2, 6 weeks after DPC sensitization. As to treatment: therapeutic diphenylcyclopropenone sensitization with weekly scalp DPC. Unfractionated whole blood was the source of the extracted total RNA. Study-level findings and limits: Alopecia in the donors means their immune response may deviate from healthy people's.

This clonotype has at least ten counts. Its target is not known. The sequencing used whole blood, collected in connection with sensitization to the hapten diphenylcyclopropenone (DPC). The clonotype originates from a woman younger than 30 with alopecia areata. Some clones in this sample may be carry-over from other donors' samples. This chain uses TRBV7-2 with TRBJ1-1; 8 bases agree with TRBD1. The DNA of the CDR3 is TGTGCCAGCAGCTTATTTGCGAACAGGGGGAGGGCTGAAGCTTTCTTT. Amino acid sequence: CASSLFANRGRAEAFF.